This TCR beta chain was captured by sequencing in a study of blood T cell repertoires in COVID-19. Germline CDR1 reads MNHEY; CDR2 reads SMNVEV (reference sequence). This CDR3 is built from 14 residues. Trimming took 8 bases from V and 3 from J, leaving 14 bases between them. Sequenced by immunoSEQ multiplex PCR; TCRdb stores in-frame clones only, minus some. This table has 250,000 to 350,000 clones, about 83% appearing once. This receptor was identified in a woman aged 45-65 years with acute or convalescent COVID-19. Sequenced material: peripheral blood. The chain combines TRBV27 with TRBJ2-1; tentatively, D is TRBD2 (6 bases). CDR3 DNA: TGTGCCAGCGTGGGCGGGACTTTCTACAATGAGCAGTTCTTC. It specifies CASVGGTFYNEQFF.